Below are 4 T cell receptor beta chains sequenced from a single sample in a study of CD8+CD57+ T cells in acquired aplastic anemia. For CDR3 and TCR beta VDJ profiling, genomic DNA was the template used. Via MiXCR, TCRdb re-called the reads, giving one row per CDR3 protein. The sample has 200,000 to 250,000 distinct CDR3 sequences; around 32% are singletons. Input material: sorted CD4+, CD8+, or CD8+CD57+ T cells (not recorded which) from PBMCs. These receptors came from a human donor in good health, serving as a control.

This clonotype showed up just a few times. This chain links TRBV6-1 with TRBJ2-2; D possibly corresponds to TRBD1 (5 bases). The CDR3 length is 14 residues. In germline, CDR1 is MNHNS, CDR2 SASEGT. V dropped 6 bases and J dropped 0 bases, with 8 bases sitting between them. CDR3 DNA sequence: TGTGCCAGCAGAAAGGGGCCGAACACCGGGGAGCTGTTTTTT. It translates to CASRKGPNTGELFF.

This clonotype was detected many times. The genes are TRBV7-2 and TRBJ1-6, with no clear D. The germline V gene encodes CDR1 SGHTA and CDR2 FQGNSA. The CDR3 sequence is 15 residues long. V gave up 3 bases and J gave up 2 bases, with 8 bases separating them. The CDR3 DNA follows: TGTGCCAGCAGCTTGGGGTGGACCTATAATTCACCCCTCCACTTT. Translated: CASSLGWTYNSPLHF.

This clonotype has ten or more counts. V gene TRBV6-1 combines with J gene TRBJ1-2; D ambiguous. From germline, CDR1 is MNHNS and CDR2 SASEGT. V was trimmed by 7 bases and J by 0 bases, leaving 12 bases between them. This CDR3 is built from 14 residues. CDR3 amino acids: CASTPAGANYGYTF. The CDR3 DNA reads TGTGCCAGCACCCCGGCCGGTGCTAACTATGGCTACACCTTC.

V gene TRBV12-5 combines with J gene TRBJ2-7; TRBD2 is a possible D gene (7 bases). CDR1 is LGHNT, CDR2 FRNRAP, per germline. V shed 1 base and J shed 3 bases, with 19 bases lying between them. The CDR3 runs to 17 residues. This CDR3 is CASGLATGGPGGYEQYF. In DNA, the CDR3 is TGTGCTAGTGGTTTGGCAACCGGGGGGCCGGGGGGCTACGAGCAGTACTTC.